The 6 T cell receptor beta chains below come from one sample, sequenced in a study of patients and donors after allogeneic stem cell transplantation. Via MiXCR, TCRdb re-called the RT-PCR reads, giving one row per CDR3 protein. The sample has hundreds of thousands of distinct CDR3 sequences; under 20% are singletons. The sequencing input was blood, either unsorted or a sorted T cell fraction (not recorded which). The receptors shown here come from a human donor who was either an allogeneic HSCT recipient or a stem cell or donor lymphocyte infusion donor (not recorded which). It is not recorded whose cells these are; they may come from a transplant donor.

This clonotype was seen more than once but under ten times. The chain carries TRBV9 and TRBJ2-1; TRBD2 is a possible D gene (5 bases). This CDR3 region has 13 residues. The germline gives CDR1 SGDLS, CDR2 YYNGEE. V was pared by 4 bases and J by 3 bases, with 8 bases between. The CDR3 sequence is CASSFGDYNEQFF. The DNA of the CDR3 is TGTGCCAGCAGCTTCGGGGACTACAATGAGCAGTTCTTC.

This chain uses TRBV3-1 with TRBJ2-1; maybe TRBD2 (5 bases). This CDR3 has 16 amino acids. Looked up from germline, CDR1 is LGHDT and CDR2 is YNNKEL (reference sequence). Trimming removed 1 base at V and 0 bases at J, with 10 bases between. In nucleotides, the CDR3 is TGTGCCAGCAGCCAAGGCCGGGAAAGCTCCTACAATGAGCAGTTCTTC. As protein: CASSQGRESSYNEQFF.

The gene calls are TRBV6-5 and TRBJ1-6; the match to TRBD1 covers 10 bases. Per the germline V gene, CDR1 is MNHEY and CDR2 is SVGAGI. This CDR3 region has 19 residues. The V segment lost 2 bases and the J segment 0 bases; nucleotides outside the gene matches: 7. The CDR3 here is CASSYTLGQGSSYNSPLHF. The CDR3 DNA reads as TGTGCCAGCAGTTACACCCTGGGACAGGGGAGCTCCTATAATTCACCCCTCCACTTT.

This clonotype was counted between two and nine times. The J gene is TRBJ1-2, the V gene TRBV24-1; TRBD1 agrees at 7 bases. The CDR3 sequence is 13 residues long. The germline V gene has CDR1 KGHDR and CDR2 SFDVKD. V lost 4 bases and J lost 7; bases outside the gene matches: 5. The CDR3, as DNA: TGTGCCACCAGTGACCCTGGGACAGTTGGCTACACCTTC. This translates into CATSDPGTVGYTF.

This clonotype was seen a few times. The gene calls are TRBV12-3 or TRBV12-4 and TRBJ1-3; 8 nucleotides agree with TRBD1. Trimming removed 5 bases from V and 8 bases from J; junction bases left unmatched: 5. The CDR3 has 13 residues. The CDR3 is CASSTTGGDTIYF. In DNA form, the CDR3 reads TGTGCCAGCAGTACTACAGGGGGAGACACCATATATTTT.

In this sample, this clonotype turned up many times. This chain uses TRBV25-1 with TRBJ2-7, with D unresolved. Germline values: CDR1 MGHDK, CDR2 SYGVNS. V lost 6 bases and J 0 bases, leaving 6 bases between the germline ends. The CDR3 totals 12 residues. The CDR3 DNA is TGTGCCAGCAGGGGTAGCTCCTACGAGCAGTACTTC. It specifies CASRGSSYEQYF.